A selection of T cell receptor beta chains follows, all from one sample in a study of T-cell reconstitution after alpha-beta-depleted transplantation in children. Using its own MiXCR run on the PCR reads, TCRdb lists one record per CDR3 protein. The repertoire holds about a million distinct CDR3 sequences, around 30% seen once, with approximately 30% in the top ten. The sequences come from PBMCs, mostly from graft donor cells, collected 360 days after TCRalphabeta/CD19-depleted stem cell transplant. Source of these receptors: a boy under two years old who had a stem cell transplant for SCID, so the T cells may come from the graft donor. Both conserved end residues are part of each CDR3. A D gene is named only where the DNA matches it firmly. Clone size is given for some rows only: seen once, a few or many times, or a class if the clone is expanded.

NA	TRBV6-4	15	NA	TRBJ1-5	TGTGCCAGCAGCGAAGACCCGGGACATTTCCAGCCCCAGCATTTT	CASSEDPGHFQPQHF
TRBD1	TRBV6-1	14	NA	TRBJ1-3	TGTGCTACCGGGACAGGGAACTCTGGAAACACCATATATTTT	CATGTGNSGNTIYF
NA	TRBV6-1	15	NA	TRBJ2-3	TGTGCCAGCAGTCAAGGATCCGCTTCCACAGATACGCAGTATTTT	CASSQGSASTDTQYF
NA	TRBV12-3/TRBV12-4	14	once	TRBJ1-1	TGTGCCAGCAGTTTAGCTGACGTGAACACTGAAGCTTTCTTT	CASSLADVNTEAFF
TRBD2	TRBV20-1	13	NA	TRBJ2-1	TGCAGTGCCCGCGGGGGATATTATGATGAGCAGTTCTTC	CSARGGYYDEQFF
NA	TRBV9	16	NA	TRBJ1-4	TGTGCCAGCAGCCCGGGACCCTCCCGAGCAGGTGAAAAACTGTTTTTT	CASSPGPSRAGEKLFF
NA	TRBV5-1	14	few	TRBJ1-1	TGCGCCAGCAGACCCGGGATTTTAGAGACTGAAGCTTTCTTT	CASRPGILETEAFF
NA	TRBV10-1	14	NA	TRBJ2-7	TGCGCCAGCAGTGAGGGGACAAGAACCTACGAGCAGTACTTC	CASSEGTRTYEQYF
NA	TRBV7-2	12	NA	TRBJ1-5	TGTGCCAGCAGCTTAGGGGGGATGGCCCAGCATTTT	CASSLGGMAQHF
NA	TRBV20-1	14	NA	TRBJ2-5	TGCAGTGCTAGCCCGGGGGGCTACCAAGAGACCCAGTACTTC	CSASPGGYQETQYF
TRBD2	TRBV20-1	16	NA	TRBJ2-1	TGCAGTGCTCCAGTAACGCCTAGCGGGGGGAAGGGTGAGCAGTTCTTC	CSAPVTPSGGKGEQFF
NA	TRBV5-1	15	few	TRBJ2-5	TGCGCCAGCAGCTTGGCCCCGGGAAACCAAGAGACCCAGTACTTC	CASSLAPGNQETQYF
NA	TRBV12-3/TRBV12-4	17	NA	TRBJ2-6	TGTGCCAGCAGTACCAGACCCAGTTTCTTTGGGGCCAACGTCCTGACTTTC	CASSTRPSFFGANVLTF
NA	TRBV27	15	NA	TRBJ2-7	TGTGCCAGCAGTCCCACAGTGCCGTCAGGCTACGAGCAGTACTTC	CASSPTVPSGYEQYF
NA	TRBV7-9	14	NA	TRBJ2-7	TGTGCCAGCAGCATGGGAGGCAGCTCCTACGAGCAGTACTTC	CASSMGGSSYEQYF
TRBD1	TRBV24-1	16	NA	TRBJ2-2	TGTGCCACCAGTGACATAAGACAGGGATCCACCGGGGAGCTGTTTTTT	CATSDIRQGSTGELFF
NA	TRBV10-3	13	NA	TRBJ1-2	TGTGCCATCAGTGACCCGGACAGCTATGGCTACACCTTC	CAISDPDSYGYTF
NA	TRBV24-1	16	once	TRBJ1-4	TGTGCCACCCGTGATCCGAGGTCAGGGGCGAATGAAAAACTGTTTTTT	CATRDPRSGANEKLFF
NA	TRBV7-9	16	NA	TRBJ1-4	TGTGCCAGCAGCTTACTAAATTGGGCAACTAATGAAAAACTGTTTTTT	CASSLLNWATNEKLFF
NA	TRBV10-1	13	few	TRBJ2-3	TGCGCCAGCTCTGGGGGAAACACAGATACGCAGTATTTT	CASSGGNTDTQYF
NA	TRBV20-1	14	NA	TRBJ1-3	TGCAGTGCAGTTAAAGGGGCAACTGGAAACACCATATATTTT	CSAVKGATGNTIYF
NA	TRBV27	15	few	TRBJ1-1	TGTGCCAGCAGTTTTGTCAGGGACCTGAACACTGAAGCTTTCTTT	CASSFVRDLNTEAFF
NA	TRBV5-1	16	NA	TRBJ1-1	TGCGCCAGCAGCTTGGATGAGGGCCTGACTGACACTGAAGCTTTCTTT	CASSLDEGLTDTEAFF